The 14 T cell receptor beta chains below all came from one sample that was sequenced in a study of blood T cells in healthy people across ages. The authors ran a second PCR of roughly 6 to 12 cycles using a sample-barcoded 5' primer and a J-beta primer mix. MiXCR, applied by TCRdb to the 5' RACE reads, yields one record per CDR3 protein. The sample records 750,000 to 850,000 distinct CDR3 sequences, 25% being singletons. This sample also belongs to another study, concerning T cells of mothers and their children.

Material for sequencing was blood. These receptors originate from a boy aged 5 to 17 in good health.

A word on this clonotype: An end of the junction does not agree with germline; a read error may underlie this. The chain links TRBV12-3 or TRBV12-4 to TRBJ2-1; weak D call: TRBD1 (5 bases). The end of the DNA fits TRBJ2-7 better, so the J call may be wrong. The CDR3 runs to 15 residues. CDR3 nucleotides: TGCGCCAGCAGTTTAGTAGGTGACAGCTCCTACGAGCAGTACTTC. It translates to CASSLVGDSSYEQYF.

This clonotype was seen more than once but under ten times. This rearrangement joins TRBV6-6 to TRBJ2-3, with D possibly matching TRBD1 (5 bases). Germline V gene lookup returns CDR1 MNHNY and CDR2 SVGAGI (reference sequence). Trimming left V 3 bases short and J 2 bases short, with 15 bases between. The CDR3 is 16 residues long. Written as DNA, the CDR3 is TGTGCCAGCAGTTATTGCTGGCCAGGGAACACAGATACGCAGTATTTT. Protein: CASSYCWPGNTDTQYF.

CDR3 DNA: TGCGCCAGCAGCTTGGGGGATACTGGAAACACCATATATTTT. Amino acids: CASSLGDTGNTIYF. The chain employs TRBV5-1 and TRBJ1-3; D is uncertain. The CDR3 contains 14 residues. Trimming stripped 0 bases from V and 2 bases from J, with 6 bases between. Looked up from germline, CDR1 is SGHRS and CDR2 is YFSETQ.

About this clonotype: A much larger clonotype is one base distant, so this may be a read error. V gene TRBV5-1 combines with J gene TRBJ1-1; 7 bases are a match to TRBD1. CDR3 length: 13 residues. CDR1 is SGHRS and CDR2 is YFSETQ in the germline V gene. The CDR3: CASSRQGETEPFF. CDR3 DNA sequence: TGCGCCAGCAGCAGACAGGGTGAGACTGAACCTTTCTTT.

The chain employs TRBV4-2 and TRBJ1-4, with D possibly being TRBD1 (5 bases). The V end was cut by 4 bases, the J end by 4 bases, with 19 bases between. CDR1 and CDR2 from the germline V gene are LGHNA and YNFKEQ. This CDR3 contains 17 residues. The CDR3 sequence: CASSPLGPGEVNEKLFF. For the CDR3, the DNA is TGTGCCAGCAGCCCGCTTGGACCGGGGGAAGTTAATGAAAAACTGTTTTTT.

The rearrangement uses TRBV29-1 and TRBJ2-1; TRBD1 might be the D (5 bases). The length of the CDR3 is 17 residues. CDR1 is SQVTM, CDR2 ANQGSEA, per germline. V dropped 1 base and J dropped 0 bases, with 16 bases sitting between them. CDR3 in amino acids: CSVEVLTVRVSYNEQFF. The CDR3 coding sequence is TGCAGCGTTGAAGTTTTGACGGTCAGGGTCTCCTACAATGAGCAGTTCTTC.

The chain links TRBV4-1 to TRBJ2-7; D gene uncertain. Germline loops: CDR1 MGHRA, CDR2 YSYEKL. The length of the CDR3 is 14 residues. Trimming took 0 bases from V and 2 from J, leaving 8 bases between them. CDR3 sequence reads: CASSQESQTYEQYF. The CDR3 DNA reads TGCGCCAGCAGCCAAGAGTCACAAACCTACGAGCAGTACTTC.

CDR3 loop: CASSFSLVRYEQYF. The DNA for the CDR3 is TGTGCCAGCAGCTTTTCTCTAGTCCGATACGAGCAGTACTTC. The genes are TRBV11-2 and TRBJ2-7, with unresolved D. The ends were cut back, 3 bases at V and 4 bases at J, with 13 bases in the middle. The germline CDR1 and CDR2 sequences are SGHAT and FQNNGV. The CDR3 is 14 amino acids.

This clonotype turned up a few times. The chain combines TRBV6-2 or TRBV6-3 with TRBJ1-2; D perhaps matches TRBD1 (5 bases). CDR3 length equals 13 residues. V lost 5 bases and J 8 bases, leaving 15 bases between the germline ends. Per the germline V gene, CDR1 is MNHEY and CDR2 is SVGEGT. The CDR3, as DNA: TGTGCCAGCAGTCCTGACAGTGCGGGAGGCTACACCTTC. This codes for CASSPDSAGGYTF.

DNA for the CDR3: TGTGCCAGCAGCCTTACAGGGGGGCTCAATGAGCAGTTCTTC. It encodes CASSLTGGLNEQFF. V usage is TRBV11-2 and J usage is TRBJ2-1; 8 bases are shared with TRBD1. This CDR3 comprises 14 residues. Germline V CDR1 and CDR2: SGHAT, FQNNGV. The ends lost 5 bases at V and 6 bases at J; junction bases unmatched: 6.

The chain combines TRBV7-6 with TRBJ2-5, with 9 bases identical to TRBD1. The DNA end is more similar to TRBJ2-1, so the J call may be wrong. Per the germline V gene, CDR1 is SGHVS and CDR2 is FNYEAQ. This CDR3 is built from 15 residues. This CDR3 reads CASSFRDRDYNEQFF. As DNA, the CDR3 is TGTGCCAGCAGCTTCCGGGACAGGGACTACAATGAGCAGTTCTTC.

The chain is built from TRBV24-1 and TRBJ1-2; no firm D call. The V and J ends lost 3 bases and 7 bases respectively, with 14 bases between them. Looked up from germline, CDR1 is KGHDR and CDR2 is SFDVKD. This CDR3 region has 14 residues. The CDR3 sequence is CATSDPQDGSGYTF. The CDR3, as DNA: TGTGCCACCAGTGATCCGCAGGACGGCTCTGGCTACACCTTC.

The chain recombines TRBV4-1 with TRBJ2-1, with 10 bases matching TRBD1. After removal of 0 bases from V and 4 bases from J, the junction contained 9 bases not matched to a gene. The length of the CDR3 is 18 residues. The germline V gene has CDR1 MGHRA and CDR2 YSYEKL. The CDR3 DNA reads TGCGCCAGCAGCCAAGATTACGGTGGGGACAGGGGTTACAATGAGCAGTTCTTC. Amino acids: CASSQDYGGDRGYNEQFF.

The chain carries TRBV5-1 and TRBJ1-4; D is uncertain. Germline CDR1 is SGHRS and CDR2 is YFSETQ. The CDR3 covers 14 residues. Trimming left V 0 bases short and J 8 bases short, with 11 bases between. CDR3 amino acids: CASSLAGSREKLFF. In DNA, the CDR3 is TGCGCCAGCAGCTTGGCGGGGTCGAGAGAAAAACTGTTTTTT.